The 5 T cell receptor beta chains below come from one sample, sequenced in a study of T cell clones after liver transplantation. Method: immunoSEQ multiplex PCR; TCRdb's copy keeps in-frame clones and lacks some. The data hold some 80,000 clones, with about 82% observed a single time. This material consisted of CD4+ T cells from blood, taken 46 months after liver transplant. The receptors come from a human patient who received a liver transplant. The graft donor may account for some of the T cells.

This sequence joins TRBV28 and TRBJ2-7; 7 bases are a match to TRBD1. The junction had 5 bases not matched to a gene; V was cut back by 7 bases and J by 8 bases. This CDR3 has 11 residues. Germline loops: CDR1 MDHEN, CDR2 SYDVKM. This CDR3 is CASNLTGKQYF. The CDR3 DNA follows: TGTGCCAGCAACCTGACAGGGAAGCAGTACTTC. Full variable domain (outside the CDR3, taken from reference TRBV28 and TRBJ2-7): DVKVTQSSRYLVKRTGEKVFLECVQDMDHENMFWYRQDPGLGLRLIYFSYDVKMKEKGDIPEGYSVSREKKERFSLILESASTNQTSMYLCASNLTGKQYFGPGTRLTVT.

The DNA of the CDR3 is TGCGCCAGCAGCTTGAGGTCCCCCACAGATACGCAGTATTTT. It translates to CASSLRSPTDTQYF. The chain is built from TRBV5-1 and TRBJ2-3; D is unclear. V gave up 1 base and J gave up 2 bases, with 8 bases separating them. Germline V gene sequence: CDR1 SGHRS, CDR2 YFSETQ. The CDR3 has 14 residues.

The V gene is TRBV9, the J gene TRBJ2-3; 10 bases are a match to TRBD1. The CDR3 sequence is 16 residues long. V trimming: 3 bases; J trimming: 3 bases; junction bases outside the gene matches: 7. In germline, CDR1 is SGDLS, CDR2 YYNGEE. For the CDR3, the DNA is TGTGCCAGCAGCGGGGACAGGGGCGGTAGGACAGATACGCAGTATTTT. This translates into CASSGDRGGRTDTQYF.

The chain joins TRBV14 to TRBJ1-5, with D perhaps matching TRBD1 (5 bases). CDR1 and CDR2 from the germline V gene are SGHDN and FVKESK. The CDR3 totals 15 residues. The V gene lost 4 bases and the J gene lost 3 bases, with 13 bases spanning the gap. CDR3 residues: CASSPGGHPNQPQHF. The CDR3 coding sequence is TGTGCCAGCAGCCCGGGAGGACACCCCAATCAGCCCCAGCATTTT.

With respect to this clone: No DNA is shown, since the ends of the CDR3 on it are uncertain; the CDR3 is the one TCRdb lists. The genes are TRBV2 and TRBJ1-3; the table's D call, TRBD1, was not checked against the DNA. The CDR3 is made up of 15 amino acids, end residues included. Germline CDR1 and CDR2: SNHLY and FYNNEI. CDR3 protein: CASPSTGVPGNTIYF.